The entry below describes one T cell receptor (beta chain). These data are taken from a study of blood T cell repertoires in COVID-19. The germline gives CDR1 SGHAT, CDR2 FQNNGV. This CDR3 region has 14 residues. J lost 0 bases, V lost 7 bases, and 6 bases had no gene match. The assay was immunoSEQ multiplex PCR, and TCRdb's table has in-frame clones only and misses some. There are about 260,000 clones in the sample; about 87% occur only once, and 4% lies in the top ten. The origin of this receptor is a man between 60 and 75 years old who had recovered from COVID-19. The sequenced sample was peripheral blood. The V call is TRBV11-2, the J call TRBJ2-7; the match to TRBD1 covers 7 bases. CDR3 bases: TGTGCCAGCAACCGACAGGGAAGCTCCTACGAGCAGTACTTC. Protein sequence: CASNRQGSSYEQYF.